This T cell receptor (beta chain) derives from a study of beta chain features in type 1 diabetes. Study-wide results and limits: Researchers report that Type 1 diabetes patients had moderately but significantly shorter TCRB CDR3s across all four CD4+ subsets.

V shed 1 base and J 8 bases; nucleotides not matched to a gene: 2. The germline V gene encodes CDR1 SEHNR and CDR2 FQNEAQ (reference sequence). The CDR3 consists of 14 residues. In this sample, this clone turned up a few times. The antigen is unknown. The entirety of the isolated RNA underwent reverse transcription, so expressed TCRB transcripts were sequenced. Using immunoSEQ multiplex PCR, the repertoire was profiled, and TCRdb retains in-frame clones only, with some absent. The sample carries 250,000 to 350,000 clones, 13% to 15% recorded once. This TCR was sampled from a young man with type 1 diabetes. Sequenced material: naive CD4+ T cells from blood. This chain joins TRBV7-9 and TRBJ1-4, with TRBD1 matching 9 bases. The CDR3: CASSLVGQGEKLFF. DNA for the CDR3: TGTGCCAGCAGCTTAGTCGGACAGGGGGAAAAACTGTTTTTT.